This T cell receptor (beta chain) appears in the sequencing data of a study of preoperative IRX-2 immunotherapy in early breast cancer. Treatment described: preoperative locoregional IRX-2 cytokine immunotherapy. Samples came from a phase Ib trial of preoperative locoregional IRX-2 cytokine immunotherapy. TCRdb's copy holds only in-frame clones and misses some; the assay was immunoSEQ multiplex PCR. The data show over 55,000 clones, approximately 94% seen once. Trimming pared 5 bases from V and 2 bases from J, leaving 12 bases between. The CDR3 sequence is 15 residues long. Germline values: CDR1 SSHAT, CDR2 FNYEAQ (reference sequence).

The specimen was taken from a patient treated with IRX-2 immunotherapy. The V gene is TRBV7-7, the J gene TRBJ2-2; D is uncertain. This receptor was obtained from a human donor with breast cancer. CDR3: CASSPSPLNTGELFF. CDR3 coding DNA: TGTGCCAGCAGCCCTTCACCTCTTAACACCGGGGAGCTGTTTTTT.